This T cell receptor (beta chain) derives from a study of T cells in Graves' hyperthyroidism and ophthalmopathy. For the study at large: Peripheral blood samples were taken at initial diagnosis, prior to any treatment.

Orbital computed tomography and thyroid ultrasound, together with serum TRAb and thyroxine and clinical symptoms, were used for diagnoses. CDR1 and CDR2 from the germline V gene are SQVTM and ANQGSEA. The J segment lost 4 bases and the V segment lost 2 bases, leaving 15 bases of the junction unmatched. The CDR3 loop spans 18 amino acids. This clonotype was counted a few times. TCR beta CDR3 regions were amplified from RNA transcripts. In the first-round RT-PCR of the TCR CDR3, the HTBI primer set was used. Each CDR3 protein gets one entry after TCRdb re-called the multiplex PCR reads with MiXCR. The data show some 490,000 distinct CDR3 sequences, with 20% to 25% seen just once and around 50% held by the top ten.

This sequence was found in a woman in her seventies with Graves' ophthalmopathy. V is TRBV29-1 and J is TRBJ2-1; 9 bases line up with TRBD1. The sequencing input was blood. CDR3 nucleotide sequence: TGCAGCGTTGAATTTCAGGGGGCCGGACAGGGGTTTTACAATGAGCAGTTCTTC. Amino acid sequence: CSVEFQGAGQGFYNEQFF.